This is a list of T cell receptor beta chains from one sample in a study of T cell responses to AZD1222 COVID-19 vaccine. This table comes from immunoSEQ multiplex PCR, and its TCRdb copy is limited to in-frame clones, with some not included. The table includes roughly 100,000 clones, 90% detected once. The sample consisted of peripheral blood, taken on day 0 of AZD1222 vaccination. Receptors originate from an adult in good health. Each CDR3 is given with its conserved first and last residue. Fields, in order: CDR3 DNA, CDR3 protein, clone size, J gene, D gene, V gene. A D gene is named only where the DNA matches it firmly. A clone size is listed for some rows: how often the clone was seen (once, few, many), or a class if it is expanded.

CDR3nt: TGTGCCTGGAATGGGGTCAATGAGCAGTTCTTC; CDR3aa: CAWNGVNEQFF; abundance: NA; j_gene: TRBJ2-1; d_gene: NA; v_gene: TRBV30
CDR3nt: TGTGCCAGCAGACCCGCAGGGAATGTTCGCGAGCAGTACTTC; CDR3aa: CASRPAGNVREQYF; abundance: NA; j_gene: TRBJ2-7; d_gene: NA; v_gene: TRBV6-5
CDR3nt: TGCGCCAGCAGCTTGGCGGGGGACAGGACCGACGAGCAGTACTTC; CDR3aa: CASSLAGDRTDEQYF; abundance: NA; j_gene: TRBJ2-7; d_gene: TRBD1; v_gene: TRBV5-1
CDR3nt: TGTGCCACCGGACAGGGAATGCGAGAGACCCAGTACTTC; CDR3aa: CATGQGMRETQYF; abundance: NA; j_gene: TRBJ2-5; d_gene: TRBD1; v_gene: TRBV6-5
CDR3nt: TGCGCCAGCAGCCAAGTTACCACACGCCAGAACACTGAAGCTTTCTTT; CDR3aa: CASSQVTTRQNTEAFF; abundance: NA; j_gene: TRBJ1-1; d_gene: NA; v_gene: TRBV4-1
CDR3nt: TGCGCCAGCAGCCAGCCGGACAGGGTCGGCAATGAGCAGTTCTTC; CDR3aa: CASSQPDRVGNEQFF; abundance: once; j_gene: TRBJ2-1; d_gene: TRBD1; v_gene: TRBV4-1
CDR3nt: TGTGCCAGCAGCCCTGGGGTCGGGATTGATACGCAGTATTTT; CDR3aa: CASSPGVGIDTQYF; abundance: NA; j_gene: TRBJ2-3; d_gene: NA; v_gene: TRBV14
CDR3nt: TGTGCCAGCAGTTACGTCACAGGGGTGTGGCAGCCCCAGCATTTT; CDR3aa: CASSYVTGVWQPQHF; abundance: NA; j_gene: TRBJ1-5; d_gene: TRBD1; v_gene: TRBV6-5
CDR3nt: TGTGCCAGCAGCAACCAGGTCACAGATACGCAGTATTTT; CDR3aa: CASSNQVTDTQYF; abundance: NA; j_gene: TRBJ2-3; d_gene: NA; v_gene: TRBV7-2
CDR3nt: TGTGCCAGCAGCACACGGGACAGCACCTACGAGCAGTACTTC; CDR3aa: CASSTRDSTYEQYF; abundance: NA; j_gene: TRBJ2-7; d_gene: TRBD1; v_gene: TRBV7-9
CDR3nt: TGTGCCAGCAGCTTCTCAAACACAGATACGCAGTATTTT; CDR3aa: CASSFSNTDTQYF; abundance: many; j_gene: TRBJ2-3; d_gene: NA; v_gene: TRBV7-8
CDR3nt: TGTGCCAGCAGCCAAGTAGTCGGGCATGAGCAGTTCTTC; CDR3aa: CASSQVVGHEQFF; abundance: NA; j_gene: TRBJ2-1; d_gene: NA; v_gene: TRBV14
CDR3nt: TGTGCCATCAGTGCGCAGGCAGGCCCTCCGAACACCGGGGAGCTGTTTTTT; CDR3aa: CAISAQAGPPNTGELFF; abundance: NA; j_gene: TRBJ2-2; d_gene: NA; v_gene: TRBV10-3
CDR3nt: TGTGCCAGCAGTTCGGGACAGTCTAACTATGGCTACACCTTC; CDR3aa: CASSSGQSNYGYTF; abundance: NA; j_gene: TRBJ1-2; d_gene: TRBD1; v_gene: TRBV6-5
CDR3nt: TGTGCCAGCACCTTAGGGGACTTCACAGATACGCAGTATTTT; CDR3aa: CASTLGDFTDTQYF; abundance: once; j_gene: TRBJ2-3; d_gene: NA; v_gene: TRBV19
CDR3nt: TGTGCCAGCAGCCCCGGGGGACTGAACTATGGCTACACCTTC; CDR3aa: CASSPGGLNYGYTF; abundance: NA; j_gene: TRBJ1-2; d_gene: NA; v_gene: TRBV11-2
CDR3nt: TGTGCCAGCAGCCCGACTAGCGGGGTAGAGACCCAGTACTTC; CDR3aa: CASSPTSGVETQYF; abundance: NA; j_gene: TRBJ2-5; d_gene: TRBD2; v_gene: TRBV11-2
CDR3nt: TGTGCCAGCAGCCAAGACCAGGGGACAGATAGCACAGATACGCAGTATTTT; CDR3aa: CASSQDQGTDSTDTQYF; abundance: NA; j_gene: TRBJ2-3; d_gene: TRBD1; v_gene: TRBV3-1/TRBV3-2
CDR3nt: TGTGCCACCAGCAGAGTATTGGACGGTGGGGCGATTTTC; CDR3aa: CATSRVLDGGAIF; abundance: NA; j_gene: TRBJ1-6; d_gene: NA; v_gene: TRBV15
CDR3nt: TGTGCCAGAAGCCCGGCCGGCCCGGGACCAAACACTGAAGCTTTCTTT; CDR3aa: CARSPAGPGPNTEAFF; abundance: NA; j_gene: TRBJ1-1; d_gene: NA; v_gene: TRBV5-3
CDR3nt: TGTGCCAGCAGTACTACAGGGTTGTGGCATTTT; CDR3aa: CASSTTGLWHF; abundance: NA; j_gene: TRBJ1-5; d_gene: NA; v_gene: TRBV28
CDR3nt: TGTGCCAGCAGTCGGGGGGGTCCCCATTCACCCCTCCACTTT; CDR3aa: CASSRGGPHSPLHF; abundance: NA; j_gene: TRBJ1-6; d_gene: NA; v_gene: TRBV6-2/TRBV6-3
CDR3nt: TGTGCCAGTAGTATAGGTGGAGGGTTCGGAGAGACCCAGTACTTC; CDR3aa: CASSIGGGFGETQYF; abundance: NA; j_gene: TRBJ2-5; d_gene: NA; v_gene: TRBV19
CDR3nt: TGTGCCAGCGGAACCTATAGCAATCAGCCCCAGCATTTT; CDR3aa: CASGTYSNQPQHF; abundance: NA; j_gene: TRBJ1-5; d_gene: NA; v_gene: TRBV7-2
CDR3nt: TGCAGCGTTACTATGGGAGATTTAGATTCACCCCTCCACTTT; CDR3aa: CSVTMGDLDSPLHF; abundance: NA; j_gene: TRBJ1-6; d_gene: NA; v_gene: TRBV29-1
CDR3nt: TGTGCCAGCTCGGCTTCCCATTCACCCCTCCACTTT; CDR3aa: CASSASHSPLHF; abundance: NA; j_gene: TRBJ1-6; d_gene: NA; v_gene: TRBV3-1/TRBV3-2
CDR3nt: TGTGCCAGCCGCCCAGGGGAGTATTCACCCCTCCACTTT; CDR3aa: CASRPGEYSPLHF; abundance: few; j_gene: TRBJ1-6; d_gene: NA; v_gene: TRBV9
CDR3nt: TGTGCCAGCTCACTGCTAGAGACAATCGGCGATACGCAGTATTTT; CDR3aa: CASSLLETIGDTQYF; abundance: NA; j_gene: TRBJ2-3; d_gene: NA; v_gene: TRBV18
CDR3nt: TGCGCCAGCAGCCAAGGGACAGTGAACCAGCTAGCCAAAAACATTCAGTACTTC; CDR3aa: CASSQGTVNQLAKNIQYF; abundance: NA; j_gene: TRBJ2-4; d_gene: NA; v_gene: TRBV4-1
CDR3nt: TGTGCCAGCAGCTTTCTCATACTAGCGGGGGGCACAGATACGCAGTATTTT; CDR3aa: CASSFLILAGGTDTQYF; abundance: NA; j_gene: TRBJ2-3; d_gene: TRBD2; v_gene: TRBV5-4
CDR3nt: TGTGCCAGCAGTGCCGGGACAGGTTTTGGGCCTGAAGCTTTCTTT; CDR3aa: CASSAGTGFGPEAFF; abundance: NA; j_gene: TRBJ1-1; d_gene: TRBD1; v_gene: TRBV6-4
CDR3nt: TGTGCCAGCAGTGAACAGGGGGGAATGAACACTGAAGCTTTCTTT; CDR3aa: CASSEQGGMNTEAFF; abundance: NA; j_gene: TRBJ1-1; d_gene: TRBD1; v_gene: TRBV2
CDR3nt: TGTGCCACCAGCAGAGCGCGACAGGGAACTGGCTACACCTTC; CDR3aa: CATSRARQGTGYTF; abundance: NA; j_gene: TRBJ1-2; d_gene: TRBD1; v_gene: TRBV15
CDR3nt: TGTGCCACCAGGGGGGGACAGGGCGGGAATGGCTACACCTTC; CDR3aa: CATRGGQGGNGYTF; abundance: NA; j_gene: TRBJ1-2; d_gene: TRBD1; v_gene: TRBV15
CDR3nt: TGTGCCAGCAGCTGGGGTTCCTACGAGCAGTACTTC; CDR3aa: CASSWGSYEQYF; abundance: NA; j_gene: TRBJ2-7; d_gene: NA; v_gene: TRBV5-6
CDR3nt: TGTGCCAGCAGTGACGGGACAGGGAACACAGATACGCAGTATTTT; CDR3aa: CASSDGTGNTDTQYF; abundance: NA; j_gene: TRBJ2-3; d_gene: TRBD1; v_gene: TRBV6-4
CDR3nt: TGTGCCAGTAGCCGGGAAAAACTGTTTTTT; CDR3aa: CASSREKLFF; abundance: NA; j_gene: TRBJ1-4; d_gene: NA; v_gene: TRBV19
CDR3nt: TGTGCCAGCAGTGATAGACAGGGGGCGAATGAAAAACTGTTTTTT; CDR3aa: CASSDRQGANEKLFF; abundance: NA; j_gene: TRBJ1-4; d_gene: TRBD1; v_gene: TRBV6-1
CDR3nt: TGTGCCAGCAGCTTAATCCGGGGTAATCAGCCCCAGCATTTT; CDR3aa: CASSLIRGNQPQHF; abundance: NA; j_gene: TRBJ1-5; d_gene: NA; v_gene: TRBV7-8
CDR3nt: TGCGCCAGCAGCCAAGGTCGGGGGTACAATGAGCAGTTCTTC; CDR3aa: CASSQGRGYNEQFF; abundance: NA; j_gene: TRBJ2-1; d_gene: NA; v_gene: TRBV4-3
CDR3nt: TGCGCCAGCCAGACTAGCGGGGTGCCCTCTGGGTTTAATGAGCAGTTCTTC; CDR3aa: CASQTSGVPSGFNEQFF; abundance: NA; j_gene: TRBJ2-1; d_gene: TRBD2; v_gene: TRBV5-1
CDR3nt: TGTGCCAGCAGCTTAGGCGGGGCTGAGCAGTTCTTC; CDR3aa: CASSLGGAEQFF; abundance: NA; j_gene: TRBJ2-1; d_gene: NA; v_gene: TRBV11-2
CDR3nt: TGCGCCAGCAGCTCCCGGACAGGCCCGGAGGCTTTCTTT; CDR3aa: CASSSRTGPEAFF; abundance: NA; j_gene: TRBJ1-1; d_gene: TRBD1; v_gene: TRBV5-1
CDR3nt: TGTGCCAGCAGTTCCGGCAGTGCGGATTCACCCCTCCACTTT; CDR3aa: CASSSGSADSPLHF; abundance: NA; j_gene: TRBJ1-6; d_gene: NA; v_gene: TRBV28
CDR3nt: TGCAGCGTTGAAGGTTCGGGTAGCCTCACAGATACGCAGTATTTT; CDR3aa: CSVEGSGSLTDTQYF; abundance: few; j_gene: TRBJ2-3; d_gene: NA; v_gene: TRBV29-1